The clone carrying this TCR beta chain was detected many times. The antigen is not known. This entry belongs to a study of CD8 T cells in ankylosing spondylitis. This CDR3 contains 17 residues. Trimming removed 4 bases from V and 5 bases from J, with 21 bases in between. CDR1 MGHDK and CDR2 SYGVNS come from the germline V gene. Making the TCR beta libraries involved quantitative 5'-RACE with molecular barcodes. TCRdb reanalysed the 5' RACE reads using MiXCR and keeps one entry per CDR3 protein. The top ten clones hold approximately 15% of a sample with about 220,000 distinct CDR3 sequences, about 7% of them seen once. Study results and limitations: Previous work reported some of these motif variants in the synovial fluid and blood of reactive arthritis. Seemingly distinctive of ankylosing spondylitis blood was a TCR beta motif formed by eight highly homologous variants. Matched ankylosing spondylitis synovial fluid reportedly contained a significantly enriched population of disease-linked clones.

This receptor was identified in a male donor with ankylosing spondylitis. The chain has TRBV25-1 and TRBJ2-1; weak D call: TRBD2 (6 bases). The sample comprised blood, either unsorted or a sorted T cell fraction (not recorded which). The CDR3 protein is CASSAQFLASRNNEQFF. The CDR3 region has the DNA TGTGCCAGCAGTGCCCAATTCCTAGCGTCAAGGAACAATGAGCAGTTCTTC.